The 30 T cell receptor beta chains given below trace back to one sample, sequenced in a study of control samples from healthy donors and cancer patients. Sequenced by immunoSEQ multiplex PCR; TCRdb stores in-frame clones only, minus some. The table records around 110,000 clones, about 93% of them present only once. The source material was blood. Receptors were obtained from a man aged 25 to 40 in good health.

The chain is built from TRBV7-9 and TRBJ2-6, with D possibly TRBD2 on 6 matching bases. Trimming cost V 5 bases and J 4 bases, with 12 bases left between them. CDR3 size: 15 residues. Germline V gives CDR1 SEHNR, CDR2 FQNEAQ (reference sequence). This CDR3 reads CASSPRGSGANVLTF. In DNA form, the CDR3 reads TGTGCCAGCAGCCCCCGGGGGTCCGGGGCCAACGTCCTGACTTTC.

The V call is TRBV27, the J call TRBJ1-2; D ambiguous. Germline V lookup: CDR1 MNHEY, CDR2 SMNVEV (reference sequence). V was trimmed by 2 bases and J by 4 bases, leaving 20 bases between them. This CDR3 spans 17 amino acids. The CDR3 bases are TGTGCCAGCAGTTTAAAGCCGGGCCCCATGGTTGGCTATGGCTACACCTTC. Protein: CASSLKPGPMVGYGYTF.

The sample holds one count of this clone. The gene calls are TRBV27 and TRBJ2-1, with 8 bases identical to TRBD2. After removal of 6 bases from V and 9 bases from J, the junction contained 13 bases not matched to a gene. The CDR3 runs 15 residues. CDR1 and CDR2 (germline): MNHEY, SMNVEV (reference sequence). The CDR3 nucleotides are TGTGCCAGCAGCACTCGGGCGGGGGGCCCCACTGAGCAGTTCTTC. Protein: CASSTRAGGPTEQFF.

The chain joins TRBV14 to TRBJ1-2; D is possibly TRBD1 (5 bases). V lost 0 bases and J lost 6, with 8 bases in between. This CDR3 region has 13 residues. Germline V gene lookup returns CDR1 SGHDN and CDR2 FVKESK. CDR3 protein: CASSQDQGHGYTF. Written as DNA, the CDR3 is TGTGCCAGCAGCCAAGATCAGGGCCATGGCTACACCTTC.

The chain is built from TRBV5-1 and TRBJ1-1; D gene unclear. Trimming pared 4 bases from V and 4 bases from J, leaving 11 bases between. CDR3 length: 13 amino acids. The germline V gene encodes CDR1 SGHRS and CDR2 YFSETQ. CDR3 sequence reads: CASSTDGGTEAFF. In DNA form, the CDR3 reads TGCGCCAGCAGCACGGACGGTGGCACTGAAGCTTTCTTT.

The chain has TRBV29-1 and TRBJ2-7; D possibly corresponds to TRBD2 (7 bases). CDR3 length: 16 amino acids. Trimming pared 3 bases from V and 3 bases from J, leaving 21 bases between. The V gene's germline CDR1 is SQVTM and CDR2 ANQGSEA. This CDR3 is CSVENGGAPQLYEQYV. For the CDR3, the DNA is TGCAGCGTTGAGAATGGGGGGGCCCCCCAACTCTACGAGCAGTACGTC.

About this clone itself: The sample has other DNA sequences that encode this CDR3 too. The V gene is TRBV5-1, the J gene TRBJ2-6; D might be TRBD1 or TRBD2, each matching 5 bases. V gave up 2 bases and J gave up 0 bases, with 12 bases separating them. There are 17 residues in the CDR3. Germline V lookup: CDR1 SGHRS, CDR2 YFSETQ. The CDR3 DNA sequence: TGCGCCAGCAGCTTCCTGGGACGGACCTCTGGGGCCAACGTCCTGACTTTC. Its translation is CASSFLGRTSGANVLTF.

Details on this clone: The junction departs from the called germline gene at one end, perhaps through a read error. The chain employs TRBV7-9 and TRBJ2-3; TRBD1 is a possible D gene (5 bases). This CDR3 has 13 residues. Germline V gives CDR1 SEHNR, CDR2 FQNEAQ (reference sequence). CDR3 nucleotides: TGTGCCAGCAGCTTAGCAGGCGAACAGGCGCTTTTTTTT. Its protein is CASSLAGEQALFF.

The table lists this clone with a count of one. The CDR3 DNA reads TGTGCCAGTTTTACCGGCAATACTGAAGCTTTCTTT. Its protein is CASFTGNTEAFF. This sequence joins TRBV19 and TRBJ1-1; unclear D gene. The CDR3 covers 12 residues. Between the trimmed V and J ends, which lost 8 bases and 5 bases, there was a span of 12 bases. Germline V gene lookup returns CDR1 LNHDA and CDR2 SQIVND (reference sequence).

This clone appeared a few times. The rearrangement links TRBV19 to TRBJ1-5; 11 nucleotides match TRBD1. The J segment lost 6 bases and the V segment lost 6 bases, leaving 7 bases of the junction unmatched. CDR1 LNHDA and CDR2 SQIVND come from the germline V gene (reference sequence). CDR3 length: 15 amino acids. The CDR3 coding sequence is TGTGCCAGTAGCGAGGACAGGGGGCTTGGTCAGCCCCAGCATTTT. Amino acid sequence: CASSEDRGLGQPQHF.

V and J are TRBV11-2 and TRBJ2-7; 8 bases are shared with TRBD1. Germline V gene data show CDR1 as SGHAT and CDR2 as FQNNGV. The CDR3 contains 14 residues. Unmatched junction bases numbered 5, after V lost 5 bases and J lost 2 bases. The CDR3 sequence: CASSPGTGPYEQYV. In nucleotides, the CDR3 is TGTGCCAGCAGCCCCGGGACAGGCCCCTACGAGCAGTACGTC.

The chain has TRBV27 and TRBJ1-4, with 8 bases that match TRBD1. V dropped 4 bases and J dropped 4; count of bases not matched to a gene: 8. From germline, CDR1 is MNHEY and CDR2 SMNVEV (reference sequence). The CDR3 has 16 residues. CDR3 in amino acids: CASSYGTGRGNEKLFF. The CDR3 nucleotides are TGTGCCAGCAGTTACGGGACAGGTCGGGGTAATGAAAAACTGTTTTTT.

V usage is TRBV7-9 and J usage is TRBJ2-3; 16 bases map to TRBD2. The V segment lost 6 bases and the J segment 1 base; nucleotides outside the gene matches: 10. This CDR3 has 19 amino acids. Germline-derived CDR1 and CDR2 are SEHNR and FQNEAQ (reference sequence). The CDR3 bases are TGTGCCAGCAGTTATAACACCGGGACTAGCGGGGGGGGCACAGATACGCAGTATTTT. Protein product: CASSYNTGTSGGGTDTQYF.

J is TRBJ2-7 and V is TRBV6-1; a possible D gene is TRBD2 (7 bases). V was shortened by 0 bases and J by 6 bases, with 21 bases between the two germline ends. Germline values: CDR1 MNHNS, CDR2 SASEGT. This CDR3 spans 17 amino acids. The CDR3 sequence is CASSEAIRGGAAGEQYV. The CDR3 DNA sequence: TGTGCCAGCAGTGAAGCCATAAGAGGGGGGGCGGCCGGCGAGCAGTACGTC.

The chain joins TRBV19 to TRBJ2-7; no clear D. V lost 4 bases and J lost 5, with 15 bases in between. The germline V gene encodes CDR1 LNHDA and CDR2 SQIVND (reference sequence). The CDR3 contains 14 residues. CDR3 coding DNA: TGTGCCAGTAGTACGGCGGAAGAGGTGAACGAGCAGTACTTC. It translates to CASSTAEEVNEQYF.

J is TRBJ1-2 and V is TRBV11-2; no definite D call. Germline values: CDR1 SGHAT, CDR2 FQNNGV. V was pared by 1 base and J by 4 bases, with 4 bases between. This CDR3 comprises 12 residues. Here the CDR3 reads CASSLVSYGYTF. The CDR3 DNA reads as TGTGCCAGCAGCTTAGTCTCCTATGGCTACACCTTC. Full variable domain (outside the CDR3, taken from reference TRBV11-2 and TRBJ1-2): EAGVAQSPRYKIIEKRQSVAFWCNPISGHATLYWYQQILGQGPKLLIQFQNNGVVDDSQLPKDRFSAERLKGVDSTLKIQPAKLEDSAVYLCASSLVSYGYTFGSGTRLTVV.

This clone has only a few counts. The rearrangement joins TRBV28 to TRBJ1-1; D remains unclear. Between the trimmed V and J ends, which lost 3 bases and 7 bases, there was a span of 15 bases. This CDR3 region has 14 residues. CDR1 and CDR2 from the germline V gene are MDHEN and SYDVKM. In DNA form, the CDR3 reads TGTGCCAGCAGTTTGGTGGAGGAGAGGATTGAAGCTTTCTTT. Translation gives CASSLVEERIEAFF.

This chain joins TRBV19 and TRBJ1-3; D gene ambiguous. Trimming removed 11 bases from V and 2 bases from J, with 10 bases in between. The V gene's germline CDR1 is LNHDA and CDR2 SQIVND (reference sequence). This CDR3 is built from 12 residues. The chain's CDR3 is CASGVAGNTIYF. For the CDR3, the DNA is TGTGCCTCCGGGGTAGCTGGAAACACCATATATTTT.

The chain uses TRBV30 and TRBJ2-3; maybe TRBD2 (6 bases). The CDR3 sequence is 13 residues long. Trimming took off 4 bases at V and 10 bases at J, with 18 bases between the two ends. The V gene's germline CDR1 is GTSNPN and CDR2 SVGIG (reference sequence). The CDR3 loop reads CAWTPGRTGAQYF. In DNA form, the CDR3 reads TGTGCCTGGACCCCCGGCCGGACGGGGGCGCAGTATTTT.

The rearrangement uses TRBV23-1 and TRBJ2-7; no reliable D call. TRBV23-1 is an ORF, and what it does is uncertain. V lost 4 bases and J 6 bases, leaving 7 bases between the germline ends. This CDR3 has 11 residues. This CDR3 reads CASSRSGEQYF. The CDR3 bases are TGCGCCAGCAGTCGATCAGGCGAGCAGTACTTC.

CDR3 region: CASSSGQGGQPQHF. CDR3 coding DNA: TGCGCCAGCAGCTCCGGACAGGGAGGTCAGCCCCAGCATTTT. The genes are TRBV5-1 and TRBJ1-5, with TRBD1 matching over 8 bases. J was trimmed by 6 bases and V by 3 bases; bases with no gene match: 5. CDR3 length: 14 residues. CDR1 and CDR2 (germline): SGHRS, YFSETQ.

The chain joins TRBV7-2 to TRBJ2-1, with TRBD1 as a possible D gene (6 bases). V lost 5 bases, J lost 2 bases, and 10 bases lay in between. Germline CDR1 reads SGHTA; CDR2 reads FQGNSA. This CDR3 has 14 amino acids. The CDR3 protein is CASSLRTAYNEQFF. DNA of the CDR3: TGTGCCAGCAGCCTCCGGACAGCCTACAATGAGCAGTTCTTC.

The chain is built from TRBV4-1 and TRBJ2-7; 8 positions match TRBD2. V trimming: 4 bases; J trimming: 4 bases; junction bases outside the gene matches: 9. CDR3 length equals 15 residues. Looked up from germline, CDR1 is MGHRA and CDR2 is YSYEKL. CDR3 nucleotide sequence: TGCGCCAGCAGCCCCGTTTCGGGGGGGCGGTACGAGCAGTACTTC. It yields the protein CASSPVSGGRYEQYF.

This chain joins TRBV7-2 and TRBJ1-3; the D gene is possibly TRBD1 (6 bases). This CDR3 is 14 amino acids long. Germline V gene data show CDR1 as SGHTA and CDR2 as FQGNSA. Between the trimmed V and J ends, which lost 5 bases and 1 base, there was a span of 9 bases. CDR3 sequence (DNA): TGTGCCAGCAGCCGTAGGGGGTCTGGAAACACCATATATTTT. Its translation is CASSRRGSGNTIYF.

As DNA, the CDR3 is TGTGCCAGCAGTTTCTTCCAGGGGGCCGATGCAACTAATGAAAAACTGTTTTTT. Its translation is CASSFFQGADATNEKLFF. V gene TRBV28 combines with J gene TRBJ1-4, with TRBD1 identical over 8 bases. Trimming at V came to 3 bases and at J to 0 bases, leaving 9 bases not matched to a gene. CDR1 is MDHEN, CDR2 SYDVKM, per germline. The CDR3 extends over 18 amino acids.

The CDR3 reads CASTSGTGSYEQYF. As DNA, the CDR3 is TGTGCCAGTACCTCCGGGACCGGCTCCTACGAGCAGTACTTC. The chain combines TRBV19 with TRBJ2-7, with D possibly called TRBD1 or TRBD2 (5 bases each). Germline V gene data show CDR1 as LNHDA and CDR2 as SQIVND (reference sequence). Trimming shortened V by 7 bases and J by 0 bases, and 13 bases separated the two germline ends. This CDR3 comprises 14 residues.

CDR3 bases: TGTGCCAGCAGCCTCAACGGGGGGCTGTTGGCTGAAGCTTTCTTT. Protein sequence: CASSLNGGLLAEAFF. The chain combines TRBV7-8 with TRBJ1-1; TRBD1 might be the D (6 bases). V was shortened by 5 bases and J by 6 bases, with 19 bases between the two germline ends. Germline CDR1 reads SGHVS; CDR2 reads FQNEAQ. This CDR3 is built from 15 residues.

This chain connects TRBV6-5 to TRBJ1-1; D perhaps matches TRBD1 (5 bases). There are 14 residues in the CDR3. Looked up from germline, CDR1 is MNHEY and CDR2 is SVGAGI. The V gene lost 4 bases and the J gene lost 1 base, with 10 bases spanning the gap. The CDR3 sequence: CASSSGGRNTEAFF. The CDR3 nucleotides are TGTGCCAGCAGTTCCGGGGGGAGGAACACTGAAGCTTTCTTT.

The genes are TRBV6-5 and TRBJ2-2; D gene ambiguous. This CDR3 is 12 amino acids long. V shed 7 bases and J shed 5 bases, with 8 bases lying between them. Germline CDR1 MNHEY, CDR2 SVGAGI. CDR3 in DNA: TGTGCCAGCACTCCCGTGACCGGGGAGCTGTTTTTT. As protein: CASTPVTGELFF.

This sequence joins TRBV7-2 and TRBJ1-2; 7 bases fit TRBD1. Germline CDR1 is SGHTA and CDR2 is FQGNSA. There are 14 residues in the CDR3. V lost 1 base, J lost 5 bases, and 4 bases stayed unmatched. CDR3: CASSLVRQGYGYTF. CDR3 nucleotide sequence: TGTGCCAGCAGCTTAGTAAGACAGGGTTATGGCTACACCTTC.